The T cell receptor (beta chain) under discussion was sequenced for a study of CD8+ T cells in alopecia areata. Points from the study as a whole: Especially in alopecia totalis/universalis, lesional scalp showed greater clonality than normal scalp did.

This clone has at least ten counts. Its antigen is as yet unknown. CDR1 MNHNS and CDR2 SASEGT come from the germline V gene. V was clipped by 4 bases and J by 0 bases, with 13 bases between them. The CDR3 has 16 residues. TCR sequencing used cDNA made by reverse transcription of extracted RNA. The protocol was immunoSEQ multiplex PCR, while the TCRdb copy is restricted to in-frame clones and leaves out a portion. The sample records 200,000 to 250,000 clones, roughly two fifths being singletons. Treatment meaning: oral pan-JAK inhibitor, 5-10 mg twice daily. As part of sample collection, lesional scalp punch biopsies and peripheral blood were taken from alopecia areata patients.

The source material was CD4+ T cells sorted from blood, sampled at roughly week 30, from a patient treated with tofacitinib. This TCR derives from a human donor with alopecia areata. This chain links TRBV6-1 with TRBJ2-1; D is uncertain. CDR3 in DNA: TGTGCCAGCAGTGGCCCCAGGCCCCCCTCCTACAATGAGCAGTTCTTC. The encoded protein is CASSGPRPPSYNEQFF.